The sequence of this T cell receptor beta chain was determined in a study of cytomegalovirus exposure and HLA in healthy donors (dated by TCRdb to 2016 to 2017). Context from the whole study: According to an earlier analysis of a few hundred of the donors, about 179 million T cells yielded roughly 110 million unique TCR beta sequences and 276 Gb of sequence data. An earlier analysis of nearly 600 of the donors applied high-throughput TCR beta sequencing to assess whether each TCR beta V gene segment acted as functional or pseudogenic. Donor age, sex, ethnicity and CMV serostatus were collected together with the repertoire data. Genome-wide SNP genotypes for about 55% of the roughly 670 donors were used in a later genetic analysis, which treated that subset as a discovery cohort. The aim of the study was to test whether cataloging public T cell receptors could identify signatures of past pathogen exposure. Rather than using new phenotypic data, the later analysis identified candidate immune exposures from TCR beta sequences and from how often those sequences occurred across donors. Four to six DR-DQ haplotypes were handled as single units for association and clustering, since linkage in the cohort was strong. To predict cytomegalovirus infection status, the study brought together high-throughput TCR immunosequencing, statistical association of individual TCRs with disease status, and machine learning. An early release that covered about 640 HLA-typed donors contained approximately 320 gigabases of sequencing data and approximately 85 million unique TCR sequences. The number of donors typed differed by locus, with roughly 629-640 for A, B, C, DRB1 and DQB1, 522 for DQA1, approximately 570 for DPA1, and around 460 for DPB1. Of the 300 to 500 genotyped donors, 65% to 90% were placed in the genetic ancestry cluster associated with self-reported Caucasian donors. A separate validation cohort of over a hundred different subjects was used in addition to the approximately 700-subject first cohort. Both class I and class II loci were covered by HLA typing, at four-digit resolution. The T cell repertoires of around 730 subjects were profiled by immunosequencing and related to cytomegalovirus serostatus. Among over 350 genotyped donors of the cohort, an average of about 240,000 unique TCR beta nucleotide sequences were sequenced per donor, roughly a sixth of them non-productive. Every repertoire in the discovery cohort had been generated on one and the same sequencing platform. A later analysis re-analyzed previously published TCR beta repertoires from roughly 600 donors and added high-resolution HLA genotyping to study TCR occurrence patterns. Results the study describes overall, beyond this receptor: A cluster of highly shared sequence variants was judged likely to be a technical artifact of the sequencing pipeline. Assigning TCR associations to individual alleles was difficult when HLA alleles, especially DR and DQ, strongly co-occurred. Some IMGT-functional V segments, including TRBV6-2 and TRBV6-3, could not be distinguished by the 87-base-pair reads and were therefore excluded. Across donors, most TCR sequences were observed very rarely, whereas some public TCRs were present in many individuals. Specific HLA alleles were associated with 15,000 to 20,000 TCR beta sequences at a false discovery rate of 0.05 in a later analysis. It was suggested by the authors that the approach could potentially be generalized to other disease states and immunological phenotypes. A further reported finding was that TCR beta sequences accurately predicted the HLA-A and HLA-B alleles for most subjects in the first cohort. A later analysis found that HLA-associated TCR beta chains were more clonally expanded and had lower generation probabilities than equally common non-associated chains. The earlier analysis of almost 600 of the donors excluded approximately 17 rarely observed V segments, including chromosome 9 orphons, because counts were too low. In vitro tests confirmed that a few of the cytomegalovirus-associated TCR beta chains recognize cytomegalovirus antigens. In an earlier analysis of about 550 of the donors, most TCR beta V segments were observed in productive rearrangements about 87% or about 30% of the time, broadly matching IMGT annotations. According to a later analysis, TCR association rates differed among HLA loci, with DRB1 alleles showing the most associated TCRs and HLA-C alleles showing the fewest. A total of fewer than 200 TCR beta chains were listed by the study as associated with cytomegalovirus. The only immune exposure information available for the cohort was CMV serostatus. This cohort had only TCR beta chains sequenced, and the lack of alpha or paired-chain data limited which features could be detected. A later genetic analysis associated a missense DCLRE1C variant with V-gene and J-gene trimming of TCR beta chains, and an independent cohort replicated the association. In a later analysis, several top co-occurrence clusters were reported to appear linked to parvovirus B19, influenza, CMV and Epstein-Barr virus. Correlated functional status among segregating V segments might reflect linkage disequilibrium, but an unknown experimental factor could not be ruled out. Roughly uniform sequencing depth across donors was assumed in presence/absence analyses, although this assumption may not hold. Because HLA typing was missing for some donors at each locus, association tests included only the typed subset. The classifier was reported to diagnose cytomegalovirus status with high specificity and sensitivity in both the original and validation cohorts. Most CMV-associated TCR beta chains appeared to be HLA-restricted in a later analysis, and the HLA associations seemed to be driven largely by CMV exposure. In a later genetic analysis, fewer N-insertions in productive TCRs were reported among donors in an Asian-associated ancestry cluster than the roughly 670-donor mean.

In the germline V gene, CDR1 corresponds to SGHTA and CDR2 to FQGNSA. At the junction V is shortened by 4 bases and J by 3 bases; bases outside the gene matches: 7. Taken from cysteine to phenylalanine, the CDR3 has 15 residues. The retained sequence is limited to the CDR3, 45 bases, with the frame set at the first base. Receptor libraries were prepared by the immunoSEQ multiplex PCR assay. For the multiplex PCR, a mixture combining 60 forward primers for TCR Vbeta segments and 13 reverse primers for TCR Jbeta segments was used. The CDR3 region of rearranged TCR beta genes was amplified from genomic DNA by a multiplex PCR assay. Amplified TCR beta libraries were sequenced as 87-base-pair reads on the Illumina HiSeq System. Per the original workflow: Across the 670 or so repertoires, a later analysis counted roughly 77 million unique TCR beta chains, some 11 million of which were shared by at least two donors. Raw reads were error-corrected and collapsed into unique sequences by a nearest-neighbor algorithm in which closely related sequences were merged to remove PCR and sequencing errors. Alignment of CDR3 sequences to IMGT reference sequences was used to assign V, D and J gene segments. For a sequence to be retained, a match of at least six nucleotides to both a V gene segment and a J gene segment was required. Rearrangements were classified as productive when the CDR3 lacked stop codons and remained in frame with V and J, and all other rearrangements were classified as non-productive. Following IMGT convention, CDR3 was defined as the stretch from the second conserved V-encoded cysteine up to the conserved J-encoded phenylalanine. The earlier analysis of 500 to 650 of the donors excluded any sequence lacking an unambiguous match to a single V gene segment. An earlier analysis of some 500 of the donors classified V segments as functional when productive rearrangements were above 56.7% and as segregating when the standard deviation between donors was above 5%. To diagnose cytomegalovirus status from the catalog of TCR beta chain sequences, a statistical classification framework was built. V and J gene assignment, in a later analysis, came from comparing TCR nucleotide sequences with IMGT/GENE-DB human TR gene sequences. Using the TCRdist pipeline, a later analysis assigned CDR3 sequences along with most-parsimonious VDJ recombination scenarios. In a later analysis, each TCR beta chain was defined by its CDR3 amino acid sequence together with its V-gene family, and reads without a unique V-gene family were excluded. To address suspected cross-contamination and a sequencing artifact, a later analysis removed around 600 highly shared, low-generation-probability nucleotide sequences. For each public chain, a later analysis derived a clonal expansion index from normalized ranks of inferred template counts within each repertoire. Generation probabilities in a later analysis came from a VDJ recombination model fitted to out-of-frame rearrangements, and those results were checked against IGoR. In a later analysis, TCR-TCR, TCR-HLA and TCR-CMV co-occurrence was scored with hypergeometric tests, and a repertoire-size bias correction was applied to TCR pairs. False discovery rates were estimated in a later analysis by permuting HLA or CMV assignments 20 times. In a later analysis, co-occurring TCRs were grouped using DBSCAN, and TCRdist sequence similarity was added for clustering within HLA-allele-positive subsets. Co-occurrence clustering excluded repertoires with fewer than 30,000 or more than 120,000 public chains, plus five with anomalous nucleotide sharing. The table was pulled from immuneACCESS by TCRdb, which kept in-frame rearrangements only. Such tables lose some clones; where checked, under half of the loss comes from unresolved V genes, and the rest has no known cause. V and J calls plus clone size are reproduced from that table; the DNA served to infer D and trimming. The table for this sample lists some 96,000 clones; approximately 78% of them were counted only once. Around 0.76% of the sample is in the top ten clones.

The cohort consisted of 600 or so healthy bone marrow donors. At the time of sampling, every cohort member was nominally healthy, though immune exposures that went unrecorded were likely present. The donor was CMV seronegative and belonged to the group of more than 300 seronegative cohort members. A peripheral blood sample was collected from each donor, and TCR beta sequencing was performed on peripheral blood mononuclear cells. The Qiagen DNeasy Blood Extraction Kit was used to extract genomic DNA from the blood cell samples. To note about this clone: No antigen is known for it. No much larger clone exists at a distance of one base, and base qualities are not known.

The source of this sequence is a woman aged 55-70 years in good health and CMV-seronegative. The receptor chain draws on TRBV7-2 and TRBJ2-7, with TRBD2 matching 9 junction bases. Material: PBMCs. The CDR3 region: CASSSAGTSFYEQYF. In nucleotides, the sequence is TGTGCCAGCAGCTCGGCCGGGACTAGCTTCTACGAGCAGTACTTC.